This T cell receptor (beta chain) was sequenced in a study of cytomegalovirus exposure and HLA in healthy donors. Study-level results: Through in vitro validation, a few CMV-associated chains were shown to be specific for CMV antigens. HLA-A and HLA-B allele assignments for most subjects were reportedly predicted accurately using TCR beta sequences.

Note on this clone: The antigen remains undetermined.

PCR involved 60 Vbeta and 13 Jbeta primers. Data came from immunoSEQ multiplex PCR; TCRdb stores just in-frame clones and leaves some out. In the table there are about 110,000 clones, 76% of which are singletons. The CDR3 totals 14 residues. CDR1 is SEHNR, CDR2 FQNEAQ, per germline (reference sequence). Trimming took off 5 bases at V and 5 bases at J, with 13 bases between the two ends. The receptor was isolated from a man aged 25-45 years in good health and CMV-seropositive. J is TRBJ2-1 and V is TRBV7-9, with TRBD1 as a possible D gene (6 bases). The sequencing sample was made of PBMCs. The CDR3 DNA reads TGTGCCAGCAGCCCAGGGGCTTCCAACAATGAGCAGTTCTTC. Amino acid sequence: CASSPGASNNEQFF. The full variable domain, in which reference TRBV7-9 and TRBJ2-1 provide the parts outside the CDR3, is DTGVSQNPRHKITKRGQNVTFRCDPISEHNRLYWYRQTLGQGPEFLTYFQNEAQLEKSRLLSDRFSAERPKGSFSTLEIQRTEQGDSAMYLCASSPGASNNEQFFGPGTRLTVL.